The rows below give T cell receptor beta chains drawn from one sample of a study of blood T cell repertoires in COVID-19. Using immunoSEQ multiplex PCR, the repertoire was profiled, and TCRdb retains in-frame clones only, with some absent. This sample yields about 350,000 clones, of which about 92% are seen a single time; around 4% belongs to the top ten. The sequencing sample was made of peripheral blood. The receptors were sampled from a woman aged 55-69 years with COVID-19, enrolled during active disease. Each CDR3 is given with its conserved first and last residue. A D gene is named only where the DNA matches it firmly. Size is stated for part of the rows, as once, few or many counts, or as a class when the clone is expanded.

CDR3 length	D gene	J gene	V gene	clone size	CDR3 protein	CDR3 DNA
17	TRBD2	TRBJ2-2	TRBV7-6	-	CASSTWERGGVTGELFF	TGTGCCAGCAGCACGTGGGAGCGGGGGGGCGTAACCGGGGAGCTGTTTTTT
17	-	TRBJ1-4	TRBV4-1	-	CASSQSGGGITNEKLFF	TGCGCCAGCAGCCAAAGCGGGGGGGGAATAACTAATGAAAAACTGTTTTTT
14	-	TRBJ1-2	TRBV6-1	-	CASSEAAGPFGYTF	TGTGCCAGCAGTGAAGCGGCAGGTCCCTTCGGCTACACCTTC
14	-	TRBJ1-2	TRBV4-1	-	CASSQDNSNYGYTF	TGCGCCAGCAGCCAAGATAACAGTAACTATGGCTACACCTTC
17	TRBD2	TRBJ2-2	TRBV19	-	CASSARGGGPFIGELFF	TGTGCCAGTAGTGCTCGCGGGGGGGGCCCTTTTATCGGGGAGCTGTTTTTT
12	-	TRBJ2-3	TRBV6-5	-	CASSYSPGTQYF	TGTGCCAGCAGTTACTCTCCCGGTACGCAGTATTTT
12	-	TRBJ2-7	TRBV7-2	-	CASSLKGNEQYF	TGTGCCAGCAGCTTAAAGGGGAACGAGCAGTACTTC
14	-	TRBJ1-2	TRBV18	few	CASSPDLAETGYTF	TGTGCCAGCTCACCAGATTTGGCGGAGACGGGCTACACCTTC
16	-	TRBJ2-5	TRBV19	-	CASTRGGAQGQETQYF	TGTGCCAGTACCCGGGGAGGGGCACAGGGCCAAGAGACCCAGTACTTC
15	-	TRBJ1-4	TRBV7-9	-	CASSSQGATNEKLFF	TGTGCCAGCAGCTCCCAGGGTGCAACTAATGAAAAACTGTTTTTT
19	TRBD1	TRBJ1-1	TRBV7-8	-	CASSLDRDRGKGRNTEAFF	TGTGCCAGCAGCTTAGACAGGGACAGGGGAAAAGGGAGGAACACTGAAGCTTTCTTT
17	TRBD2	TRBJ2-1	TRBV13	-	CASSHRPGLAVYNEQFF	TGTGCCAGCAGCCACCGTCCGGGACTAGCAGTTTACAATGAGCAGTTCTTC
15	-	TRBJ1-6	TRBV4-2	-	CASSQDSSSNSPLHF	TGTGCCAGCAGCCAAGATTCCAGTAGCAATTCACCCCTCCACTTT
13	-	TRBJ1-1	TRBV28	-	CASSLSAGFGAFF	TGTGCCAGCAGCCTATCGGCAGGGTTTGGAGCTTTCTTT
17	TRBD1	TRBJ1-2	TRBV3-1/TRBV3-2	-	CASSPPWAGGSNYGYTF	TGTGCCAGCAGCCCCCCGTGGGCAGGGGGGTCTAACTATGGCTACACCTTC
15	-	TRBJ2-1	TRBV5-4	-	CASSLGGGSYNEQFF	TGTGCCAGCAGCTTGGGAGGGGGATCCTACAATGAGCAGTTCTTC
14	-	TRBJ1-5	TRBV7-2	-	CASSSSGTPKPQHF	TGTGCCAGCAGCTCCTCCGGGACACCTAAGCCCCAGCATTTT
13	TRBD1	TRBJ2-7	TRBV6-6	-	CASSRDRRSEQYF	TGTGCCAGCAGTCGGGACAGGAGGTCCGAGCAGTACTTC
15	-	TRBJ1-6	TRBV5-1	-	CASSPRRGYNSPLHF	TGCGCCAGCAGCCCCAGGCGCGGGTATAATTCACCCCTCCACTTT
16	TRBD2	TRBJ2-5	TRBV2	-	CASSVSSGERRGTQYF	TGTGCCAGCAGTGTTTCGAGCGGGGAAAGGAGGGGGACCCAGTACTTC
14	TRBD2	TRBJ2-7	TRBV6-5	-	CASRERGGRDEQYF	TGTGCCAGCAGGGAGCGGGGGGGCCGGGACGAGCAGTACTTC
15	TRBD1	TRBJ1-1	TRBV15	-	CATSRGGRGDTEAFF	TGTGCCACCAGCAGAGGGGGCAGGGGGGACACTGAAGCTTTCTTT
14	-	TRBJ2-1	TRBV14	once	CASSQYRRDNEQFF	TGTGCCAGCAGCCAATATCGGCGGGACAATGAGCAGTTCTTC
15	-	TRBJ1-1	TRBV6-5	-	CASSYMTGLNTEAFF	TGTGCCAGCAGTTATATGACAGGATTGAACACTGAAGCTTTCTTT
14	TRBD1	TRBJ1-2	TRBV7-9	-	CASSLGTGYRGYTF	TGTGCCAGCAGCTTAGGGACAGGGTATCGTGGCTACACCTTC
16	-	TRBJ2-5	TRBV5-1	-	CASSLVGQQRGETQYF	TGCGCCAGCAGCTTGGTGGGGCAGCAAAGGGGAGAGACCCAGTACTTC
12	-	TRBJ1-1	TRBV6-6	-	CASRTGLSRAFF	TGTGCCAGCAGAACAGGTCTAAGCCGAGCTTTCTTT
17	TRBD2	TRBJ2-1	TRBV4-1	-	CASSQDLRLAGGYEQFF	TGCGCCAGCAGCCAAGATTTACGGCTAGCGGGGGGTTATGAGCAGTTCTTC
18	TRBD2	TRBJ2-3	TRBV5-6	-	CASSLEVGLAIETDTQYF	TGTGCCAGCAGCTTGGAAGTGGGACTAGCGATTGAGACAGATACGCAGTATTTT
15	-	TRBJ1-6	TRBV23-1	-	CASTRGGWSNSPLHF	TGCGCCAGCACCAGAGGGGGATGGAGTAATTCACCCCTCCACTTT
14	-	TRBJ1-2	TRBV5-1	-	CASTQSGGRRGYTF	TGCGCCAGCACCCAATCGGGGGGGCGGCGGGGCTACACCTTC
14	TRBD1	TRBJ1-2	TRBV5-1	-	CASSFPGQGYGYTF	TGCGCCAGCAGTTTTCCGGGACAGGGCTATGGCTACACCTTC
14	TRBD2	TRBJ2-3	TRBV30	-	CAWSGSGKADTQYF	TGTGCCTGGAGTGGTAGCGGGAAGGCAGATACGCAGTATTTT
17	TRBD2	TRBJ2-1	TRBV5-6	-	CASSLSSTSGGGDEQFF	TGTGCCAGCAGCTTGAGTAGTACTAGCGGGGGTGGGGATGAGCAGTTCTTC
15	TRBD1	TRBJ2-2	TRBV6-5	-	CASSYGAGGTGELFF	TGTGCCAGCAGTTACGGGGCAGGGGGAACCGGGGAGCTGTTTTTT
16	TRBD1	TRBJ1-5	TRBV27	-	CASSPTGAASNQPQHF	TGTGCCAGCAGTCCGACAGGGGCGGCCAGCAATCAGCCCCAGCATTTT
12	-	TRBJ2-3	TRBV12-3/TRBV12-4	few	CASSPSTDTQYF	TGTGCCAGCAGTCCTAGCACAGATACGCAGTATTTT
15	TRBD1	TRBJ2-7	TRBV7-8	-	CASSRTGANAYEQYF	TGTGCCAGCAGCCGTACAGGGGCCAATGCCTACGAGCAGTACTTC
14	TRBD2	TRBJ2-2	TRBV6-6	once	CASKGLVQTGELFF	TGTGCCAGCAAGGGACTAGTACAGACCGGGGAGCTGTTTTTT
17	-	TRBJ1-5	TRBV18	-	CASSPNAGTRSNQPQHF	TGTGCCAGCTCACCGAACGCCGGGACACGCTCAAATCAGCCCCAGCATTTT
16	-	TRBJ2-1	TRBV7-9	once	CASSLVEGALYNEQFF	TGTGCCAGCAGCTTAGTGGAGGGGGCTCTCTACAATGAGCAGTTCTTC
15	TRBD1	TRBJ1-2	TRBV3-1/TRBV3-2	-	CASSPRQGMNYGYTF	TGTGCCAGCAGCCCCCGACAGGGGATGAACTATGGCTACACCTTC
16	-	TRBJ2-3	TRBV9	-	CASSVDLGVATDTQYF	TGTGCCAGCAGCGTAGATCTAGGGGTGGCCACAGATACGCAGTATTTT
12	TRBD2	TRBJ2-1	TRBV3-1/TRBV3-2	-	CASSFSGGAQLF	TGTGCCAGCAGTTTTAGCGGGGGGGCTCAACTCTTC
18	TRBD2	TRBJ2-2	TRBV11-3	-	CASSFGFGLAGTTGELFF	TGTGCCAGCAGTTTTGGGTTTGGGCTAGCGGGGACCACCGGGGAGCTGTTTTTT
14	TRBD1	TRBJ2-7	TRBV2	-	CASTGQGSSYEQYF	TGTGCCAGCACGGGACAGGGGTCCTCCTACGAGCAGTACTTC
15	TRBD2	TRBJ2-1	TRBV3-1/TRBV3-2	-	CASSQGLAGAGEQFF	TGTGCCAGCAGCCAGGGTTTAGCGGGGGCGGGTGAGCAGTTCTTC
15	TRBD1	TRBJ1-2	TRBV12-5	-	CASGDAFKGAHGYTF	TGTGCTAGTGGTGACGCCTTTAAGGGGGCTCATGGCTACACCTTC
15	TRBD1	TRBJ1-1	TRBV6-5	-	CAGQDRGRVGAEAFF	TGTGCCGGACAAGACAGGGGGCGGGTCGGGGCTGAAGCTTTCTTT
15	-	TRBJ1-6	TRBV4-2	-	CASSQGGVNSTPLHF	TGTGCCAGCAGCCAAGGGGGGGTTAATTCGACCCCCCTCCACTTT
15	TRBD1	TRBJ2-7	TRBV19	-	CASSTPGQGLYEQYF	TGTGCCAGTAGTACTCCGGGACAGGGCCTCTACGAGCAGTACTTC
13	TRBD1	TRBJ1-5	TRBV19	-	CASLDRGDQPQHF	TGTGCCAGCCTCGACAGGGGAGATCAGCCCCAGCATTTT
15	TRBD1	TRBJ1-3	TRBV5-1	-	CASSFRGGTGNTIYF	TGCGCCAGCAGCTTTCGAGGGGGCACTGGAAACACCATATATTTT